These 28 T cell receptor beta chains were all obtained from the same sample, sequenced in a study of blood T cell repertoires in COVID-19. The repertoire was sequenced with immunoSEQ multiplex PCR; TCRdb's copy has only in-frame clones and lacks some. The sample holds approximately 230,000 clones, just under 85% seen once. Sequencing was done on a sample of peripheral blood. All receptors come from an elderly man with acute or convalescent COVID-19.

This chain connects TRBV3-1 (or the pseudogene TRBV3-2) to TRBJ2-5, with D possibly being TRBD1 (5 bases). Between the trimmed V and J ends, which lost 3 bases and 4 bases, there was a span of 15 bases. Germline CDR1 is LGHDT and CDR2 is YNNKEL (reference sequence). The CDR3 covers 15 residues. The CDR3 sequence: CASSHRGSRGETQYF. In DNA, the CDR3 is TGTGCCAGCAGCCATAGGGGATCCCGCGGAGAGACCCAGTACTTC.

V gene TRBV28 combines with J gene TRBJ1-5; D not certain. Trimming took 5 bases from V and 0 from J, leaving 8 bases between them. The V gene's germline CDR1 is MDHEN and CDR2 SYDVKM. This CDR3 has 14 residues. This CDR3 is CASSQVPSNQPQHF. CDR3 in DNA: TGTGCCAGCAGTCAGGTCCCTAGCAATCAGCCCCAGCATTTT.

The CDR3 sequence is CASSSRTTRGLNEQFF. For the CDR3, the DNA is TGTGCCAGCAGCTCCAGGACTACTCGGGGACTCAATGAGCAGTTCTTC. J is TRBJ2-1 and V is TRBV9; D possibly corresponds to TRBD2 (6 bases). The CDR3 spans 16 residues. The germline gives CDR1 SGDLS, CDR2 YYNGEE. V was pared by 4 bases and J by 6 bases, with 20 bases between.

This rearrangement joins TRBV6-6 to TRBJ1-2; 9 bases match TRBD1. The germline CDR1 and CDR2 sequences are MNHNY and SVGAGI (reference sequence). CDR3 size: 12 residues. V trimming: 6 bases; J trimming: 7 bases; junction bases outside the gene matches: 3. The CDR3 bases are TGTGCCAGCAGGGGGGACAGGGCTGGCTACACCTTC. Its translation: CASRGDRAGYTF.

The chain couples TRBV19 to TRBJ2-7, with 7 bases matching TRBD2. This CDR3 has 15 amino acids. Germline values: CDR1 LNHDA, CDR2 SQIVND (reference sequence). The V segment lost 7 bases and the J segment 5 bases; nucleotides outside the gene matches: 14. CDR3 coding DNA: TGTGCCAGTAATTTGGGCGCCGGGGGGACCCACGAGCAGTACTTC. It yields the protein CASNLGAGGTHEQYF. The full variable domain, completed using reference TRBV19 and TRBJ2-7, is DGGITQSPKYLFRKEGQNVTLSCEQNLNHDAMYWYRQDPGQGLRLIYYSQIVNDFQKGDIAEGYSVSREKKESFPLTVTSAQKNPTAFYLCASNLGAGGTHEQYFGPGTRLTVT.

The chain links TRBV27 to TRBJ1-1; the D is unclear. CDR3 length equals 15 residues. Germline V gene lookup returns CDR1 MNHEY and CDR2 SMNVEV (reference sequence). The ends were cut back, 5 bases at V and 0 bases at J, with 13 bases in the middle. The CDR3 region has the DNA TGTGCCAGCAGTCCTAACCGTCTTATGAACACTGAAGCTTTCTTT. This codes for CASSPNRLMNTEAFF.

The chain links TRBV28 to TRBJ1-5; tentatively, D is TRBD1 (5 bases). The CDR3 extends over 13 amino acids. Looked up from germline, CDR1 is MDHEN and CDR2 is SYDVKM. CDR3 protein: CAHRSFSNQPQHF. In DNA form, the CDR3 reads TGTGCTCACAGGTCTTTTAGCAATCAGCCCCAGCATTTT.

The chain recombines TRBV12-3 or TRBV12-4 with TRBJ1-2; 8 nucleotides line up with TRBD1. The CDR3 runs to 13 residues. The ends lost 6 bases at V and 3 bases at J; junction bases unmatched: 3. This CDR3 is CASRRTGYYGYTF. CDR3 nucleotide sequence: TGTGCCAGCAGGCGGACAGGGTACTATGGCTACACCTTC.

The gene calls are TRBV19 and TRBJ2-3; weak D call: TRBD1 (6 bases). The germline V gene has CDR1 LNHDA and CDR2 SQIVND (reference sequence). V lost 6 bases, J lost 3 bases, and 13 bases lay in between. This CDR3 spans 14 amino acids. The CDR3 loop reads CASRKSGVTDTQYF. CDR3 in DNA: TGTGCCAGTAGAAAATCAGGGGTTACAGATACGCAGTATTTT.

The rearrangement links TRBV6-6 to TRBJ1-1, with D unclear. With 7 bases removed from V and 6 bases from J, the gap between germline ends came to 24 bases. CDR3 length equals 16 residues. Looked up from germline, CDR1 is MNHNY and CDR2 is SVGAGI (reference sequence). The CDR3 loop is CASNSGRGRGGAEAFF. CDR3 nucleotide sequence: TGTGCCAGCAACTCGGGCCGTGGGCGGGGTGGGGCTGAAGCTTTCTTT.

CDR3 region: CASSVETSGSAYEQYF. The CDR3 DNA follows: TGTGCCAGCAGTGTTGAGACTAGCGGGAGTGCCTACGAGCAGTACTTC. The gene calls are TRBV2 and TRBJ2-7; TRBD2 aligns across 12 bases. V dropped 4 bases and J dropped 2; count of bases not matched to a gene: 6. Germline assignment: CDR1 SNHLY and CDR2 FYNNEI. The CDR3 has 16 amino acids.

This chain uses TRBV5-4 with TRBJ1-2, with 9 bases that match TRBD1. From germline, CDR1 is SGHNT and CDR2 YYREEE (reference sequence). V lost 4 bases to trimming and J lost 2 bases; unmatched junction nucleotides: 3. CDR3 length: 14 residues. The CDR3 here is CASSPTGGNYGYTF. In DNA, the CDR3 is TGTGCCAGCAGCCCGACAGGGGGAAACTATGGCTACACCTTC.

The chain recombines TRBV10-2 with TRBJ1-4, with TRBD1 identical over 9 bases. Losses at the gene ends were 9 bases for V and 8 bases for J; bases not matched to a gene: 7. CDR1 WSHSY and CDR2 SAAADI come from the germline V gene. CDR3 length: 13 amino acids. DNA for the CDR3: TGCGCCAGTTCCGGGACAGGGCGGGAAAAACTGTTTTTT. Residues: CASSGTGREKLFF.

The genes are TRBV2 and TRBJ2-3; TRBD1 matches at 7 bases. CDR3 size: 16 residues. CDR1 is SNHLY and CDR2 is FYNNEI in the germline V gene. V lost 6 bases, J lost 2 bases, and 11 bases stayed unmatched. The CDR3 protein is CASSSRTGALTDTQYF. The CDR3 coding sequence is TGTGCCAGCAGCAGCCGAACAGGGGCCCTCACAGATACGCAGTATTTT.

The gene calls are TRBV28 and TRBJ2-7; 11 bases fit TRBD1. Unmatched junction bases numbered 5, after V lost 6 bases and J lost 4 bases. Germline CDR1 is MDHEN and CDR2 is SYDVKM. This CDR3 is 14 amino acids long. CDR3 protein: CASSQGQGGYEQYF. CDR3 nucleotide sequence: TGTGCCAGCAGCCAGGGACAGGGGGGATACGAGCAGTACTTC.

The genes are TRBV15 and TRBJ2-7, with D perhaps TRBD1 (8 bases). Trimming removed 3 bases at V and 6 bases at J, with 27 bases between. The CDR3 consists of 18 residues. Germline V gene data show CDR1 as LNHNV and CDR2 as YYDKDF (reference sequence). CDR3 amino acids: CATSSREAVDRVFGEQYF. The CDR3 DNA sequence: TGTGCCACCAGCAGTCGGGAGGCGGTGGACAGGGTGTTCGGCGAGCAGTACTTC.

This clone has only a few counts. V gene TRBV5-6 combines with J gene TRBJ1-2; D is perhaps TRBD1 (6 bases). Looked up from germline, CDR1 is SGHDT and CDR2 is YYEEEE. The V gene lost 3 bases and the J gene lost 2 bases, with 11 bases spanning the gap. There are 14 residues in the CDR3. The CDR3 sequence is CASSSGTQNYGYTF. CDR3 bases: TGTGCCAGCAGCTCCGGGACACAGAACTATGGCTACACCTTC.

CDR3 in amino acids: CSASKADSSGNTIYF. The CDR3 DNA reads TGCAGTGCTAGTAAGGCGGATTCCTCTGGAAACACCATATATTTT. The V and J genes are TRBV20-1 and TRBJ1-3; D not certain. The CDR3 consists of 15 residues. The germline V gene encodes CDR1 DFQATT and CDR2 SNEGSKA (reference sequence). Trimming stripped 3 bases from V and 0 bases from J, with 12 bases between.

The chain links TRBV28 to TRBJ2-7; 9 nucleotides agree with TRBD1. J gave up 4 bases and V 2 bases, and 3 bases lay outside the gene matches. This CDR3 comprises 14 residues. The germline gives CDR1 MDHEN, CDR2 SYDVKM. The CDR3 DNA follows: TGTGCCAGCAGTTTAGGGACAGGGATGTACGAGCAGTACTTC. Its protein is CASSLGTGMYEQYF.

The V and J genes are TRBV5-1 and TRBJ1-2; no firm D call. The germline V gene encodes CDR1 SGHRS and CDR2 YFSETQ. V was shortened by 1 base and J by 1 base, with 5 bases between the two germline ends. The CDR3 covers 13 residues. The CDR3 protein is CASSLTVNYGYTF. The DNA of the CDR3 is TGCGCCAGCAGCTTGACAGTTAACTATGGCTACACCTTC.

The chain couples TRBV7-9 to TRBJ2-1, with unresolved D. This CDR3 comprises 12 residues. Germline V gives CDR1 SEHNR, CDR2 FQNEAQ (reference sequence). V dropped 5 bases and J dropped 8 bases, with 10 bases sitting between them. The CDR3 is CASSQIADEQFF. For the CDR3, the DNA is TGTGCCAGCAGCCAAATTGCGGATGAGCAGTTCTTC.

This clone has only a few counts. The chain recombines TRBV7-9 with TRBJ1-1; D might be TRBD1 (5 bases). The length of the CDR3 is 13 residues. V lost 11 bases and J lost 1, with 14 bases in between. Germline lookup yields CDR1 SEHNR and CDR2 FQNEAQ (reference sequence). The CDR3 is CAASRGANTEAFF. The CDR3 DNA reads as TGTGCCGCCTCACGTGGGGCGAACACTGAAGCTTTCTTT.

The chain employs TRBV19 and TRBJ1-3; the match to TRBD1 covers 8 bases. J lost 2 bases, V lost 2 bases, and 8 bases had no gene match. Germline CDR1 LNHDA, CDR2 SQIVND (reference sequence). The CDR3 totals 17 residues. The CDR3 reads CASSISQGAVAGNTIYF. CDR3 DNA: TGTGCCAGTAGTATATCGCAGGGGGCAGTAGCTGGAAACACCATATATTTT. Variable domain in full (rest from reference TRBV19 and TRBJ1-3): DGGITQSPKYLFRKEGQNVTLSCEQNLNHDAMYWYRQDPGQGLRLIYYSQIVNDFQKGDIAEGYSVSREKKESFPLTVTSAQKNPTAFYLCASSISQGAVAGNTIYFGEGSWLTVV.

This clone has a handful of counts. This chain uses TRBV9 with TRBJ1-1; a weak D match, TRBD1 (5 bases). The V and J ends lost 4 bases and 1 base respectively, with 17 bases between them. Per germline, CDR1 SGDLS and CDR2 YYNGEE. The CDR3 length is 16 residues. The CDR3 region has the DNA TGTGCCAGCAGCACCGTCCCAGCCGGGGGGAACACTGAAGCTTTCTTT. It specifies CASSTVPAGGNTEAFF.

This chain links TRBV18 with TRBJ2-7; the D gene is possibly TRBD1 (7 bases). Trimming pared 3 bases from V and 0 bases from J, leaving 15 bases between. From germline, CDR1 is KGHSH and CDR2 LQKENI. The CDR3 has 16 residues. CDR3 residues: CASSPQGGRPSYEQYF. For the CDR3, the DNA is TGTGCCAGCTCACCGCAGGGGGGACGGCCCTCCTACGAGCAGTACTTC.

The genes are TRBV11-2 and TRBJ2-7; TRBD2 matches at 13 bases. Germline CDR1 is SGHAT and CDR2 is FQNNGV. With V trimmed by 5 bases and J by 1 base, 8 bases remained unmatched. The CDR3 spans 17 residues. CDR3 in DNA: TGTGCCAGCAGCGTCCGGACTAGCGGGAGTAAGTCCTACGAGCAGTACTTC. Its protein product is CASSVRTSGSKSYEQYF.

CDR3 residues: CASTGTVNYGYTF. DNA for the CDR3: TGTGCCAGCACCGGGACAGTCAACTATGGCTACACCTTC. This chain joins TRBV2 and TRBJ1-2, with 7 bases identical to TRBD1. With V trimmed by 7 bases and J by 2 bases, 4 bases remained unmatched. This CDR3 contains 13 residues. Germline CDR1 SNHLY, CDR2 FYNNEI.

The chain couples TRBV25-1 to TRBJ1-4; TRBD1 is a possible D gene (5 bases). The CDR3 is made up of 15 amino acids. Germline CDR1 MGHDK, CDR2 SYGVNS. Trimming took 2 bases from V and 1 from J, leaving 8 bases between them. CDR3: CASSEVGGTNEKLFF. The CDR3 DNA sequence: TGTGCCAGCAGTGAAGTCGGGGGAACTAATGAAAAACTGTTTTTT. The whole variable domain, filled in from reference TRBV25-1 and TRBJ1-4, reads EADIYQTPRYLVIGTGKKITLECSQTMGHDKMYWYQQDPGMELHLIHYSYGVNSTEKGDLSSESTVSRIRTEHFPLTLESARPSHTSQYLCASSEVGGTNEKLFFGSGTQLSVL.